A single sample gave rise to the 6 T cell receptor beta chains below, sequenced in a study of siplizumab effects on memory and regulatory T cells. Assay: immunoSEQ multiplex PCR; the TCRdb copy retains only in-frame clones and omits some. The repertoire includes around 99,000 clones, just over 90% of them detected once, and approximately 0.73% sits in the top ten. Sequenced material: Tregs sorted from blood. The receptors originated from a human donor in good health.

The rearrangement uses TRBV11-2 and TRBJ1-1; D is unresolved. Germline V gives CDR1 SGHAT, CDR2 FQNNGV. V gave up 5 bases and J gave up 7 bases, with 8 bases separating them. The CDR3 runs 11 residues. The CDR3 region is CASSNGGEAFF. CDR3 coding DNA: TGTGCCAGCAGCAACGGAGGTGAAGCTTTCTTT.

The V and J genes are TRBV19 and TRBJ2-1; 7 bases fit TRBD1. Germline CDR1 is LNHDA and CDR2 is SQIVND (reference sequence). J was trimmed by 1 base and V by 3 bases; bases with no gene match: 6. The CDR3 has 16 residues. The CDR3 sequence is CASSIRQGVSYNEQFF. For the CDR3, the DNA is TGTGCCAGTAGTATCCGACAGGGAGTTTCCTACAATGAGCAGTTCTTC.

The V and J genes are TRBV15 and TRBJ2-5; TRBD1 agrees at 9 bases. V shed 1 base and J 2 bases; nucleotides not matched to a gene: 8. The CDR3 contains 17 residues. Germline loops: CDR1 LNHNV, CDR2 YYDKDF (reference sequence). The CDR3 here is CATSRGTGVQYQETQYF. CDR3 sequence (DNA): TGTGCCACCAGCAGAGGGACAGGGGTCCAATATCAAGAGACCCAGTACTTC.

The rearrangement links TRBV5-6 to TRBJ1-2, with no clear D. The CDR3 has 16 amino acids. V was pared by 1 base and J by 8 bases, with 21 bases between. Germline V CDR1 and CDR2: SGHDT, YYEEEE. The CDR3 nucleotides read TGTGCCAGCAGCTTGTTAGCGCAATCCACATTGAGGGGCTACACCTTC. This encodes CASSLLAQSTLRGYTF.

The chain is built from TRBV5-1 and TRBJ2-7; D might be TRBD2 (6 bases). V gave up 4 bases and J gave up 0 bases, with 26 bases separating them. CDR3 length: 19 amino acids. Germline V gene data show CDR1 as SGHRS and CDR2 as YFSETQ. The CDR3 DNA reads TGCGCCAGCAGCAGCTACCCTTTAGGAGGGGACGTCTTCTCCTACGAGCAGTACTTC. This gives the protein CASSSYPLGGDVFSYEQYF.

The J gene is TRBJ2-7, the V gene TRBV11-2; D perhaps matches TRBD2 (6 bases). This CDR3 is built from 14 residues. Germline CDR1 is SGHAT and CDR2 is FQNNGV. The V end was cut by 0 bases, the J end by 4 bases, with 10 bases between. CDR3 in DNA: TGTGCCAGCAGCTTAGAACGGAGGGGTTACGAGCAGTACTTC. This gives the protein CASSLERRGYEQYF. The whole variable domain, filled in from reference TRBV11-2 and TRBJ2-7, reads EAGVAQSPRYKIIEKRQSVAFWCNPISGHATLYWYQQILGQGPKLLIQFQNNGVVDDSQLPKDRFSAERLKGVDSTLKIQPAKLEDSAVYLCASSLERRGYEQYFGPGTRLTVT.